The 26 T cell receptor beta chains below were found in one sample sequenced in a study of cytomegalovirus exposure and HLA in healthy donors (dated by TCRdb to 2015 to 2018). Library generation was performed with the immunoSEQ multiplex PCR assay. A mixture of 60 forward primers for TCR Vbeta segments and 13 reverse primers for TCR Jbeta segments was used in the multiplex PCR. This immuneACCESS table, as held by TCRdb, lists in-frame sequences with V and J called but not all clones. Of the missing ones, under half trace to an unresolved V gene in checked studies; the others have no known cause. In all, the sample holds 100,000 to 150,000 clones, and roughly 76% of those were seen once. Of the sample, over 10% falls within the top ten clones. The specimen was PBMCs. The receptors come from a woman aged 60 to 75 in good health and CMV-seropositive.

The V gene is TRBV7-2, the J gene TRBJ2-3; D gene unclear. The CDR3 length is 13 residues. Germline V gene data show CDR1 as SGHTA and CDR2 as FQGNSA. With 1 base removed from V and 2 bases from J, the gap between germline ends came to 4 bases. In DNA form, the CDR3 reads TGTGCCAGCAGCTTAGGTCACACAGATACGCAGTATTTT. It specifies CASSLGHTDTQYF.

V gene TRBV30 combines with J gene TRBJ2-2; the match to TRBD2 covers 7 bases. V shed 3 bases and J 1 base; nucleotides not matched to a gene: 2. The CDR3 consists of 14 residues. Germline V lookup: CDR1 GTSNPN, CDR2 SVGIG (reference sequence). The CDR3 nucleotides read TGTGCCTGGAGGGGCGGGAGGAACACCGGGGAGCTGTTTTTT. It codes for CAWRGGRNTGELFF.

V usage is TRBV18 and J usage is TRBJ2-3, with D hard to call. The germline V gene has CDR1 KGHSH and CDR2 LQKENI. The CDR3 length is 13 residues. V lost 0 bases and J lost 8, with 9 bases in between. The CDR3 bases are TGTGCCAGCTCACCACCCACCGGCGGTACGCAGTATTTT. It translates to CASSPPTGGTQYF.

The rearrangement joins TRBV30 to TRBJ2-7, with D perhaps TRBD1 (6 bases). With 0 bases removed from V and 0 bases from J, the gap between germline ends came to 9 bases. The CDR3 is 14 amino acids. The germline V gene encodes CDR1 GTSNPN and CDR2 SVGIG (reference sequence). The CDR3 reads CAWSVWGHSYEQYF. The CDR3 nucleotides are TGTGCCTGGAGTGTATGGGGGCACTCCTACGAGCAGTACTTC.

V gene TRBV20-1 combines with J gene TRBJ1-6; D remains unclear. Per the germline V gene, CDR1 is DFQATT and CDR2 is SNEGSKA (reference sequence). CDR3 size: 11 residues. Trimming removed 5 bases from V and 6 bases from J, with 5 bases in between. The CDR3 DNA reads as TGCAGTGCTCAGATTAATTCACCCCTCCACTTT. Its protein product is CSAQINSPLHF.

J is TRBJ2-6 and V is TRBV29-1; D not resolved. The CDR3 contains 14 residues. CDR1 and CDR2 from the germline V gene are SQVTM and ANQGSEA. Trimming pared 3 bases from V and 4 bases from J, leaving 10 bases between. For the CDR3, the DNA is TGCAGCGTTGATGCAGGTTCCGGGGCCAACGTCCTGACTTTC. The encoded protein is CSVDAGSGANVLTF.

The CDR3 here is CASSLARGNQPQHF. In DNA form, the CDR3 reads TGTGCCAGCAGCTTGGCCAGGGGGAATCAGCCCCAGCATTTT. The chain couples TRBV5-5 to TRBJ1-5; 7 positions agree with TRBD1. Looked up from germline, CDR1 is SGHKS and CDR2 is YYEKEE (reference sequence). CDR3 length: 14 residues. The junction had 1 base not matched to a gene; V was cut back by 0 bases and J by 4 bases.

J is TRBJ2-3 and V is TRBV4-3; TRBD2 agrees at 8 bases. Trimming removed 4 bases from V and 6 bases from J; junction bases left unmatched: 18. This CDR3 comprises 18 residues. Germline loops: CDR1 LGHNA, CDR2 YSLEER. This CDR3 is CASSRQEVSGGIPDTQYF. The CDR3, as DNA: TGCGCCAGCAGCCGCCAAGAGGTCAGCGGGGGCATCCCGGATACGCAGTATTTT.

The rearrangement joins TRBV2 to TRBJ1-2; 8 bases are a match to TRBD1. CDR3 size: 13 residues. J lost 5 bases, V lost 7 bases, and 6 bases had no gene match. Germline CDR1 and CDR2: SNHLY and FYNNEI. The CDR3: CASMTGELYGYTF. The DNA of the CDR3 is TGTGCCAGCATGACAGGGGAACTGTATGGCTACACCTTC. Full variable domain (rest looked up from reference TRBV2 and TRBJ1-2): EPEVTQTPSHQVTQMGQEVILRCVPISNHLYFYWYRQILGQKVEFLVSFYNNEISEKSEIFDDQFSVERPDGSNFTLKIRSTKLEDSAMYFCASMTGELYGYTFGSGTRLTVV.

In this sample, this clone turned up a few times. The chain joins TRBV6-5 to TRBJ1-1; weak D call: TRBD1 (6 bases). This CDR3 is built from 13 residues. The V gene lost 6 bases and the J gene lost 3 bases, with 11 bases spanning the gap. CDR1 MNHEY and CDR2 SVGAGI come from the germline V gene. CDR3 sequence reads: CASRGGPYTEAFF. For the CDR3, the DNA is TGTGCCAGCAGAGGGGGTCCCTACACTGAAGCTTTCTTT.

The J gene is TRBJ1-1, the V gene TRBV14; no firm D call. Germline CDR1 SGHDN, CDR2 FVKESK. Trimming left V 2 bases short and J 4 bases short, with 11 bases between. The CDR3 consists of 14 residues. The CDR3 DNA sequence: TGTGCCAGCAGCCAACTGTACAGCTCCACTGAAGCTTTCTTT. Protein sequence: CASSQLYSSTEAFF.

The chain has TRBV6-6 and TRBJ1-5; 8 positions agree with TRBD1. This CDR3 spans 16 amino acids. In germline, CDR1 is MNHNY, CDR2 SVGAGI (reference sequence). V was pared by 2 bases and J by 4 bases, with 7 bases of the junction left unmatched. CDR3 sequence: CASSYGQQGVNQPQHF. The CDR3 DNA reads TGTGCCAGCAGTTACGGGCAACAGGGGGTAAATCAGCCCCAGCATTTT.

The chain combines TRBV27 with TRBJ2-1; 7 bases are shared with TRBD2. CDR1 is MNHEY and CDR2 is SMNVEV in the germline V gene (reference sequence). After removal of 6 bases from V and 0 bases from J, the junction contained 14 bases not matched to a gene. The CDR3 is 18 residues long. The chain's CDR3 is CASSPRASGASSYNEQFF. CDR3 nucleotide sequence: TGTGCCAGCAGCCCCCGGGCGAGCGGGGCAAGCTCCTACAATGAGCAGTTCTTC.

There are a few counts of this clone. The V and J genes are TRBV29-1 and TRBJ1-2, with 8 bases that match TRBD1. CDR1 is SQVTM, CDR2 ANQGSEA, per germline. Trimming took 6 bases from V and 7 from J; bases not matched to a gene: 7. The CDR3 runs 12 residues. The CDR3 coding sequence is TGCAGCGTGGCAGGGGGCGCGGTTGGCTACACCTTC. Translation: CSVAGGAVGYTF.

This chain uses TRBV4-1 with TRBJ1-2; no clear D. This CDR3 is built from 14 residues. Germline CDR1 and CDR2: MGHRA and YSYEKL. The ends were cut back, 2 bases at V and 6 bases at J, with 13 bases in the middle. The CDR3, as DNA: TGCGCCAGCAGCCAATATATTTCCCAGGATGGCTACACCTTC. It encodes CASSQYISQDGYTF.

This sequence joins TRBV9 and TRBJ2-7; no clear D. CDR1 SGDLS and CDR2 YYNGEE come from the germline V gene. This CDR3 region has 11 residues. Between the trimmed V and J ends, which lost 7 bases and 6 bases, there was a span of 11 bases. CDR3 sequence: CASVPLSEQYF. In DNA, the CDR3 is TGTGCCAGCGTTCCCCTTTCCGAGCAGTACTTC.

This chain joins TRBV7-2 and TRBJ2-7; D not resolved. V lost 2 bases to trimming and J lost 2 bases, with 13 bases between them. The CDR3 totals 15 residues. The V gene's germline CDR1 is SGHTA and CDR2 FQGNSA. Here the CDR3 reads CASSLSQVPTYEQYF. CDR3 DNA sequence: TGTGCCAGCAGCTTATCTCAGGTCCCAACCTACGAGCAGTACTTC.

This clone was seen only a few times. The V call is TRBV11-2, the J call TRBJ2-3; D ambiguous. CDR3 size: 14 residues. From germline, CDR1 is SGHAT and CDR2 FQNNGV. Trimming took off 1 base at V and 0 bases at J, with 5 bases between the two ends. The DNA for the CDR3 is TGTGCCAGCAGCTTAGCCATCAGCACAGATACGCAGTATTTT. This sequence encodes CASSLAISTDTQYF.

The chain has TRBV9 and TRBJ2-7; D gene unclear. V lost 2 bases and J 6 bases, leaving 15 bases between the germline ends. CDR3 length: 14 amino acids. Germline V gives CDR1 SGDLS, CDR2 YYNGEE. For the CDR3, the DNA is TGTGCCAGCAGCGTGACGCCCGCGTCGGGCGAGCAGTACTTC. Its protein product is CASSVTPASGEQYF.

This clone has only a few counts. This chain connects TRBV19 to TRBJ1-1; D unresolved. From germline, CDR1 is LNHDA and CDR2 SQIVND (reference sequence). The CDR3 runs 13 residues. The V and J ends lost 10 bases and 4 bases respectively, with 16 bases between them. The CDR3: CATTAGQATEAFF. In DNA form, the CDR3 reads TGTGCCACCACGGCGGGTCAGGCCACTGAAGCTTTCTTT.

This clone was seen just once. This rearrangement joins TRBV4-3 to TRBJ2-7; possible D gene TRBD2, 6 bases. CDR3 length: 15 amino acids. The germline V gene has CDR1 LGHNA and CDR2 YSLEER. The ends were cut back, 1 base at V and 2 bases at J, with 12 bases in the middle. The CDR3 reads CASSQVGRGPYEQYF. The CDR3 DNA reads TGCGCCAGCAGCCAAGTGGGGCGGGGTCCCTACGAGCAGTACTTC.

CDR3 sequence reads: CASSRDRGSYEQYF. The CDR3 nucleotides are TGTGCCAGCAGCCGGGACAGGGGGTCCTACGAGCAGTACTTC. The chain uses TRBV6-5 and TRBJ2-7, with 11 bases fitting TRBD1. Germline CDR1 MNHEY, CDR2 SVGAGI. The CDR3 has 14 amino acids. Trimming at V came to 6 bases and at J to 1 base, leaving 2 bases not matched to a gene.

CDR3 residues: CATSRDGGSGANVLTF. CDR3 bases: TGTGCCACCAGCAGAGATGGGGGGTCTGGGGCCAACGTCCTGACTTTC. The chain uses TRBV15 and TRBJ2-6; D may be TRBD2 (6 bases). The CDR3 covers 16 residues. Germline-derived CDR1 and CDR2 are LNHNV and YYDKDF (reference sequence). Deletions cut 0 bases from V and 1 base from J, with 7 bases between.

The V call is TRBV18, the J call TRBJ1-2, with TRBD1 identical over 8 bases. The ends lost 3 bases at V and 6 bases at J; junction bases unmatched: 6. Germline-derived CDR1 and CDR2 are KGHSH and LQKENI. This CDR3 comprises 14 residues. The CDR3 DNA reads TGTGCCAGCTCACCGGGACAGGATTTGGATGGCTACACCTTC. Translating it yields CASSPGQDLDGYTF.

The chain carries TRBV7-9 and TRBJ1-2, with TRBD1 identical over 8 bases. V was pared by 5 bases and J by 4 bases, with 12 bases of the junction left unmatched. Germline assignment: CDR1 SEHNR and CDR2 FQNEAQ (reference sequence). CDR3 length: 16 amino acids. This CDR3 reads CASSQALDRVPYGYTF. CDR3 in DNA: TGTGCCAGCAGCCAAGCCCTGGACAGGGTCCCCTATGGCTACACCTTC.

This clone was picked up a small number of times. The chain recombines TRBV21-1 with TRBJ1-1; TRBD1, the table's D call, lacks a check against the DNA. TRBV21-1 counts as a pseudogene. There are 13 residues in the CDR3. The CDR3 coding sequence is TGTGCCAGCAGCGAAGGAAGGGGGCAAGGAGCTTTCTTT. This encodes CASSEGRGQGAFF.